Each of the 5 T cell receptor beta chains below was sequenced from the same sample in a study of blood T cell repertoires in COVID-19. The assay was immunoSEQ multiplex PCR, and TCRdb's table has in-frame clones only and misses some. Of approximately 270,000 clones listed, approximately 90% are singletons. Sequencing input: peripheral blood. The receptors derive from a man under 40 with acute or convalescent COVID-19.

The V call is TRBV6-5, the J call TRBJ1-1; no definite D call. Trimming removed 6 bases at V and 2 bases at J, with 10 bases between. The CDR3 is made up of 13 amino acids. Germline CDR1 is MNHEY and CDR2 is SVGAGI. The CDR3 DNA reads TGTGCCAGCAGGTCCACACAAAACACTGAAGCTTTCTTT. This codes for CASRSTQNTEAFF.

The rearrangement uses TRBV7-9 and TRBJ2-3, with unresolved D. V lost 5 bases and J lost 3, with 12 bases in between. Germline CDR1 is SEHNR and CDR2 is FQNEAQ (reference sequence). The CDR3 covers 14 residues. DNA for the CDR3: TGTGCCAGCAGCAGGCCAGGTGATACAGATACGCAGTATTTT. It is translated as CASSRPGDTDTQYF.

The rearrangement links TRBV6-5 to TRBJ2-3; D remains ambiguous. Germline values: CDR1 MNHEY, CDR2 SVGAGI. The V gene lost 6 bases and the J gene lost 2 bases, with 9 bases spanning the gap. The CDR3 extends over 13 amino acids. CDR3 protein: CASSLRLTDTQYF. The CDR3 nucleotides are TGTGCCAGCAGCTTACGACTCACAGATACGCAGTATTTT.

The chain combines TRBV19 with TRBJ1-6; D is unresolved. The CDR3 runs 13 residues. V was cut by 4 bases and J by 8 bases, with 9 bases left in between. Germline values: CDR1 LNHDA, CDR2 SQIVND (reference sequence). CDR3 sequence: CASSSVRDSPLHF. In DNA form, the CDR3 reads TGTGCCAGTAGTAGCGTCCGGGATTCACCCCTCCACTTT.

The V and J genes are TRBV11-2 and TRBJ2-1; a weak D match, TRBD1 (6 bases). The CDR3 totals 14 residues. V was trimmed by 5 bases and J by 4 bases, leaving 12 bases between them. Per the germline V gene, CDR1 is SGHAT and CDR2 is FQNNGV. The CDR3: CASSNSQGYNEQFF. The CDR3 DNA reads as TGTGCCAGCAGCAACTCTCAGGGGTACAATGAGCAGTTCTTC.